This T cell receptor (beta chain) was captured by sequencing in a study of circulating CD8 cells and anti-PD-1 response in melanoma. Looking at the study overall: Anti-PD-1 was first-line therapy for about 50% of the 13 patients. Study-level findings and limits: Previously treated and treatment-naive patients were pooled together. At M1, fewer than 8% of TRB clonotypes appeared in multiple subsets.

Looked up from germline, CDR1 is MNHEY and CDR2 is SMNVEV (reference sequence). V gave up 8 bases and J gave up 0 bases, with 11 bases separating them. This CDR3 has 14 amino acids. In regard to this clonotype: Antigen specificity is unknown.

Sorting of live CD3+CD8+TCRalphabeta+ cells by PD-1 and/or TIGIT gave four subsets. Each library started from around 15 ng of total RNA using the QIAseq Immune Repertoire TCR panel. TCRdb analysed the reads with MiXCR anew, one entry per CDR3 protein. Among 350 to 500 distinct CDR3 sequences listed, 10% were seen once. The chain uses TRBV27 and TRBJ2-1; either TRBD1 or TRBD2 may fit D (5 bases each). This specimen was CD8+ T cells from PBMCs, taken at baseline or after one month of anti-PD-1 therapy (not recorded which). The clonotype originates from a human donor with melanoma. The CDR3 nucleotides are TGTGCCAGCCTCGGGGCGAACTCCTACAATGAGCAGTTCTTC. This sequence encodes CASLGANSYNEQFF.